The 15 T cell receptor beta chains below were found in one sample sequenced in a study of beta chain features in type 1 diabetes. No antigen is known for these receptors. Every isolated RNA sample was fully reverse transcribed, so sequencing captured expressed TCRB transcripts. Produced via immunoSEQ multiplex PCR; TCRdb's table is partial and in-frame only. The sample has about 260,000 clones, just over 20% seen once. Study conclusions and caveats: TCRB CDR3s from Type 1 diabetes patients were moderately but significantly shorter in all four CD4+ subsets.

Material for sequencing was naive CD4+ T cells from blood. The receptors were sampled from a woman in her thirties or forties with type 1 diabetes.

This clone was picked up a small number of times. The V gene is TRBV5-1, the J gene TRBJ1-1; D is ambiguous. Germline-derived CDR1 and CDR2 are SGHRS and YFSETQ. Trimming stripped 0 bases from V and 6 bases from J, with 9 bases between. The length of the CDR3 is 13 residues. CDR3 sequence (DNA): TGCGCCAGCAGCTTGGCCGGGGTCGCTGAAGCTTTCTTT. Residues: CASSLAGVAEAFF.

This clone came up a few times. This chain joins TRBV18 and TRBJ1-2; 10 bases align to TRBD1. After removal of 5 bases from V and 3 bases from J, the junction contained 9 bases not matched to a gene. Looked up from germline, CDR1 is KGHSH and CDR2 is LQKENI. This CDR3 contains 16 residues. The CDR3 DNA reads TGTGCCAGCTCAGCTTGGGACAGGGGTTTTGACTATGGCTACACCTTC. Encoded protein: CASSAWDRGFDYGYTF.

In its sample, this clone was seen a few times. V gene TRBV9 combines with J gene TRBJ1-3; TRBD1 agrees at 7 bases. The CDR3 has 15 residues. The trim removed 4 bases at V and 2 bases at J, leaving 6 bases unmatched. Germline CDR1 SGDLS, CDR2 YYNGEE. CDR3 in amino acids: CASSSRDSAGNTIYF. The DNA of the CDR3 is TGTGCCAGCAGCTCCCGGGACAGCGCTGGAAACACCATATATTTT.

The chain links TRBV7-9 to TRBJ1-2; 7 bases align to TRBD1. Germline values: CDR1 SEHNR, CDR2 FQNEAQ (reference sequence). J lost 9 bases, V lost 5 bases, and 6 bases had no gene match. The CDR3 is 12 amino acids. As DNA, the CDR3 is TGTGCCAGCAGCCGACAGGGTCGAAGCTACACCTTC. Translation gives CASSRQGRSYTF.

The rearrangement links TRBV4-3 to TRBJ2-3; 9 nucleotides agree with TRBD1. The germline V gene has CDR1 LGHNA and CDR2 YSLEER. This CDR3 is built from 17 residues. J was trimmed by 5 bases and V by 0 bases; bases with no gene match: 9. The CDR3 protein is CASSQDGRDRAGDTQYF. CDR3 sequence (DNA): TGCGCCAGCAGCCAAGATGGCCGGGACAGGGCAGGAGATACGCAGTATTTT.

This chain uses TRBV5-4 with TRBJ2-7; 8 bases fit TRBD1. The CDR3 is made up of 15 amino acids. J was trimmed by 4 bases and V by 4 bases; bases with no gene match: 10. In germline, CDR1 is SGHNT, CDR2 YYREEE (reference sequence). CDR3 sequence reads: CASSPGVDRVYEQYF. CDR3 nucleotide sequence: TGTGCCAGCAGCCCGGGGGTGGACAGGGTGTACGAGCAGTACTTC. Full variable domain (remainder filled in from reference TRBV5-4 and TRBJ2-7): ETGVTQSPTHLIKTRGQQVTLRCSSQSGHNTVSWYQQALGQGPQFIFQYYREEENGRGNFPPRFSGLQFPNYSSELNVNALELDDSALYLCASSPGVDRVYEQYFGPGTRLTVT.

The rearrangement joins TRBV20-1 to TRBJ2-7; D is unclear. V was cut by 6 bases and J by 3 bases, with 9 bases left in between. CDR1 and CDR2 from the germline V gene are DFQATT and SNEGSKA (reference sequence). The CDR3 extends over 11 amino acids. CDR3 protein: CSARKDYEQYF. The DNA for the CDR3 is TGCAGTGCCAGGAAGGACTACGAGCAGTACTTC.

This clone was recorded once. The chain couples TRBV6-5 to TRBJ2-7; D call uncertain. The germline V gene has CDR1 MNHEY and CDR2 SVGAGI. V gave up 3 bases and J gave up 0 bases, with 6 bases separating them. The CDR3 consists of 13 residues. CDR3 nucleotide sequence: TGTGCCAGCAGTTATGACAACTCCTACGAGCAGTACTTC. Translation gives CASSYDNSYEQYF.

CDR3 nucleotides: TGTGCCAGCAGCTCCGCCAGTGGCTACACCTTC. Its translation is CASSSASGYTF. The chain has TRBV6-5 and TRBJ1-2; D remains ambiguous. Germline V gene lookup returns CDR1 MNHEY and CDR2 SVGAGI. V shed 6 bases and J shed 7 bases, with 9 bases lying between them. This CDR3 is 11 amino acids long.

This clone appeared a few times. The CDR3, as DNA: TGTGCCAGCAGCTTAACCCCACGCCAGACAGGTGTAAACACCGGGGAGCTGTTTTTT. Translated: CASSLTPRQTGVNTGELFF. The chain carries TRBV7-9 and TRBJ2-2; maybe TRBD1 (6 bases). Trimming took off 2 bases at V and 2 bases at J, with 21 bases between the two ends. This CDR3 spans 19 amino acids. Germline loops: CDR1 SEHNR, CDR2 FQNEAQ (reference sequence).

Only a few counts were recorded for this clone. The chain joins TRBV18 to TRBJ2-7; D remains unclear. The length of the CDR3 is 12 residues. Germline V gene data show CDR1 as KGHSH and CDR2 as LQKENI. Between the trimmed V and J ends, which lost 6 bases and 4 bases, there was a span of 10 bases. The CDR3 protein is CASSPSEYEQYF. CDR3 DNA sequence: TGTGCCAGCTCGCCTTCGGAGTACGAGCAGTACTTC.

The chain combines TRBV28 with TRBJ2-7; 12 nucleotides agree with TRBD1. The CDR3 contains 15 residues. Germline V lookup: CDR1 MDHEN, CDR2 SYDVKM. Germline trimming cut 6 bases from V and 7 bases from J; bases unmatched to any gene: 10. The CDR3 loop reads CASSSPGQGAGEQYF. In DNA, the CDR3 is TGTGCCAGCAGCTCTCCGGGACAGGGGGCAGGAGAGCAGTACTTC.

This clone was seen only a few times. This chain links TRBV2 with TRBJ2-1; D is unclear. The CDR3 is 14 amino acids. Germline assignment: CDR1 SNHLY and CDR2 FYNNEI. V lost 8 bases to trimming and J lost 5 bases, with 16 bases between them. Here the CDR3 DNA reads TGTGCCAGCGTCCCACTATCGGCCGACAATGAGCAGTTCTTC. It translates to CASVPLSADNEQFF. Combining the CDR3 with reference TRBV2 and TRBJ2-1 gives the whole variable domain EPEVTQTPSHQVTQMGQEVILRCVPISNHLYFYWYRQILGQKVEFLVSFYNNEISEKSEIFDDQFSVERPDGSNFTLKIRSTKLEDSAMYFCASVPLSADNEQFFGPGTRLTVL.

This clone has more than one count but fewer than ten. V gene TRBV5-1 combines with J gene TRBJ1-6; D ambiguous. The CDR3 is made up of 13 amino acids. V was clipped by 0 bases and J by 8 bases, with 6 bases between them. Per the germline V gene, CDR1 is SGHRS and CDR2 is YFSETQ. The CDR3 here is CASSLGQDSPLHF. The CDR3 DNA reads as TGCGCCAGCAGCTTGGGTCAGGATTCACCCCTCCACTTT.

This clone occurred a few times. The rearrangement links TRBV20-1 to TRBJ1-2, with D unclear. The CDR3 length is 10 residues. Germline V CDR1 and CDR2: DFQATT, SNEGSKA (reference sequence). V was cut by 0 bases and J by 10 bases, with 6 bases left in between. CDR3: CSAREQPYTF. The CDR3 region has the DNA TGCAGTGCTAGAGAACAGCCCTACACCTTC.